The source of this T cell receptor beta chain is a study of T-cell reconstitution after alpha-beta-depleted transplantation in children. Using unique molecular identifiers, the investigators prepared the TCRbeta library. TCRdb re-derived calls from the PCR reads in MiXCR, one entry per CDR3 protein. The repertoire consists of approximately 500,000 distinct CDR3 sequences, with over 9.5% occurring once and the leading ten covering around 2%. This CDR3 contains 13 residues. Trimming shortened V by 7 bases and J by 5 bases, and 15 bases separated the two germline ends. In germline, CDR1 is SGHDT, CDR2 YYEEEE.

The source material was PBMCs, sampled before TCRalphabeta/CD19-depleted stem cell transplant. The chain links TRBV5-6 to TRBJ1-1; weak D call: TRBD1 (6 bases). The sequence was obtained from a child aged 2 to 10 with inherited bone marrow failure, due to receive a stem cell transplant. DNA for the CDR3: TGTGCCAGCGGCTACAGGGAGGGTACTGAAGCTTTCTTT. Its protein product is CASGYREGTEAFF.